One and the same sample provided the 14 T cell receptor beta chains below, sequenced in a study of T cell responses to AZD1222 COVID-19 vaccine. The table came from immunoSEQ multiplex PCR; TCRdb's copy has only in-frame clones and leaves some out. The sample has about 180,000 clones, roughly 93% seen once. The specimen comprised peripheral blood, sampled 28 days after the second dose of the MenACWY control vaccine. The receptors originated from an adult who received the MenACWY meningococcal vaccine as a control.

The chain carries TRBV5-1 and TRBJ1-1; no definite D call. The CDR3 totals 14 residues. Germline CDR1 reads SGHRS; CDR2 reads YFSETQ. V lost 3 bases and J lost 1, with 10 bases in between. CDR3 nucleotides: TGCGCCAGCAGCTGGGGTCCGGGGAACACTGAAGCTTTCTTT. This sequence encodes CASSWGPGNTEAFF.

This clone was recorded only once. V usage is TRBV28 and J usage is TRBJ2-2; weak D call: TRBD1 (6 bases). Trimming shortened V by 2 bases and J by 3 bases, and 13 bases separated the two germline ends. The CDR3 runs to 16 residues. CDR1 is MDHEN and CDR2 is SYDVKM in the germline V gene. The CDR3 spells CASSLGGRAHTGELFF. CDR3 nucleotide sequence: TGTGCCAGCAGTTTAGGGGGCAGGGCCCACACCGGGGAGCTGTTTTTT.

J is TRBJ1-2 and V is TRBV28; tentatively, D is TRBD1 (5 bases). This CDR3 has 13 amino acids. With 6 bases removed from V and 3 bases from J, the gap between germline ends came to 11 bases. Germline lookup yields CDR1 MDHEN and CDR2 SYDVKM. The CDR3 sequence is CASSPGGDYGYTF. The CDR3 nucleotides read TGTGCCAGCAGCCCTGGGGGGGACTATGGCTACACCTTC.

This clone was seen once. The CDR3 DNA is TGTGCCAGCAGCCAAGAAGGGGTGCGGAATTCACCCCTCCACTTT. Translating it yields CASSQEGVRNSPLHF. The chain uses TRBV14 and TRBJ1-6; D may be TRBD1 (5 bases). The CDR3 has 15 residues. Germline V gives CDR1 SGHDN, CDR2 FVKESK. The V and J ends lost 0 bases and 7 bases respectively, with 10 bases between them. Based on the CDR3 plus reference TRBV14 and TRBJ1-6, the full variable domain is EAGVTQFPSHSVIEKGQTVTLRCDPISGHDNLYWYRRVMGKEIKFLLHFVKESKQDESGMPNNRFLAERTGGTYSTLKVQPAELEDSGVYFCASSQEGVRNSPLHFGNGTRLTVT.

About this clone itself: The junction departs from germline at one end; a sequencing error may be responsible. The chain couples TRBV30 to TRBJ1-1; D is possibly TRBD1 (6 bases). The CDR3 spans 13 residues. CDR1 and CDR2 (germline): GTSNPN, SVGIG (reference sequence). The CDR3 is CACSGGMNTEAFF. The CDR3, as DNA: TGTGCCTGTAGTGGGGGCATGAACACTGAAGCTTTCTTT.

This clone appeared a few times. The rearrangement joins TRBV7-9 to TRBJ2-7; no clear D. CDR3 length: 12 amino acids. V lost 3 bases and J lost 2, with 5 bases in between. Germline V lookup: CDR1 SEHNR, CDR2 FQNEAQ (reference sequence). Here the CDR3 DNA reads TGTGCCAGCAGCTTTAAGGCCTACGAGCAGTACTTC. This gives the protein CASSFKAYEQYF.

The chain recombines TRBV18 with TRBJ2-5; D is undetermined. Germline CDR1 is KGHSH and CDR2 is LQKENI. The CDR3 has 10 residues. Trimming removed 4 bases at V and 3 bases at J, with 0 bases between. In DNA form, the CDR3 reads TGTGCCAGCTCACAAGAGACCCAGTACTTC. This translates into CASSQETQYF. Full variable domain (remainder filled in from reference TRBV18 and TRBJ2-5): NAGVMQNPRHLVRRRGQEARLRCSPMKGHSHVYWYRQLPEEGLKFMVYLQKENIIDESGMPKERFSAEFPKEGPSILRIQQVVRGDSAAYFCASSQETQYFGPGTRLLVL.

CDR3 DNA: TGTGCCAGCAGCCCTGTCCGTAGCTCCTATAATTCACCCCTCCACTTT. Residues: CASSPVRSSYNSPLHF. This chain joins TRBV5-5 and TRBJ1-6; no clear D gene. V lost 4 bases, J lost 0 bases, and 11 bases lay in between. The CDR3 consists of 16 residues. CDR1 and CDR2 (germline): SGHKS, YYEKEE (reference sequence).

The V and J genes are TRBV4-2 and TRBJ2-3; weak D call: TRBD1 (5 bases). CDR3 length equals 16 residues. CDR1 and CDR2 (germline): LGHNA, YNFKEQ. The V end was cut by 0 bases, the J end by 0 bases, with 10 bases between. The CDR3 spells CASSQEYRPSTDTQYF. CDR3 in DNA: TGTGCCAGCAGCCAAGAATACAGGCCCAGCACAGATACGCAGTATTTT.

The chain carries TRBV19 and TRBJ1-2; 11 nucleotides match TRBD1. Germline CDR1 is LNHDA and CDR2 is SQIVND (reference sequence). V gave up 3 bases and J gave up 5 bases; unmatched junction bases: 2. This CDR3 comprises 14 residues. The CDR3 region is CASSMDRGLYGYTF. The CDR3 DNA follows: TGTGCCAGTAGTATGGACAGGGGGCTTTATGGCTACACCTTC.

V gene TRBV27 combines with J gene TRBJ1-2; TRBD1 matches 11 bases. This CDR3 has 14 amino acids. V was clipped by 3 bases and J by 8 bases; unmatched bases: 5. Per germline, CDR1 MNHEY and CDR2 SMNVEV (reference sequence). CDR3 DNA: TGTGCCAGCAGTTTTGGGACAGGGGGTGGCGGCTACACCTTC. Amino acids: CASSFGTGGGGYTF.

The gene calls are TRBV2 and TRBJ1-4; the match to TRBD1 covers 7 bases. CDR1 is SNHLY and CDR2 is FYNNEI in the germline V gene. This CDR3 is built from 14 residues. J lost 1 base, V lost 4 bases, and 0 bases had no gene match. The CDR3 DNA reads as TGTGCCAGCAGTGGACAGGGAACTAATGAAAAACTGTTTTTT. Translating it yields CASSGQGTNEKLFF.

The rearrangement uses TRBV5-1 and TRBJ1-2; 8 bases map to TRBD1. The germline CDR1 and CDR2 sequences are SGHRS and YFSETQ. The V gene end was trimmed by 5 bases and the J gene end by 6 bases; junction bases not matched to a gene: 3. This CDR3 spans 12 amino acids. The CDR3 region has the DNA TGCGCCAGCAGGACAGGGGTCGATGGCTACACCTTC. As protein: CASRTGVDGYTF.

The chain uses TRBV28 and TRBJ1-4, with 10 nucleotides matching TRBD1. J gave up 7 bases and V 2 bases, and 7 bases lay outside the gene matches. Germline V gene sequence: CDR1 MDHEN, CDR2 SYDVKM. CDR3 length equals 16 residues. For the CDR3, the DNA is TGTGCCAGCAGTTTAGGGACAGGGGCCCGGGGTGAAAAACTGTTTTTT. Translation gives CASSLGTGARGEKLFF.